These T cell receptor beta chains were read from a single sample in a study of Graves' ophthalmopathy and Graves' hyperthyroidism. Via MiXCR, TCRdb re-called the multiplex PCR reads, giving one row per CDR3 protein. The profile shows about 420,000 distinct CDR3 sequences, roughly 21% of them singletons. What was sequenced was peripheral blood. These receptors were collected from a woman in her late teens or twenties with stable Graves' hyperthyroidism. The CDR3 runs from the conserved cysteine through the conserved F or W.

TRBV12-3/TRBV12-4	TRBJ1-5	CATTRGSSNQPQHF
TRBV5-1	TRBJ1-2	CASSFLGNGYTF
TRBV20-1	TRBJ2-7	CSARDRPGSYEQYF
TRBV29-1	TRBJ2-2	CSVDFTGEKGGELFF
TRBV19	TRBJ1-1	CASSLGAGDTEAFF
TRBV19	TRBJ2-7	CASSILGGPPNYEQYF
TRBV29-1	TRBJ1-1	CSVVEGSGTEAFF
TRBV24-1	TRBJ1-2	CATSGLPGQTYGYTF
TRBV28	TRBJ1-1	CASSTMGQGNTEAFF
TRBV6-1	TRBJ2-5	CASSPTSGDRGGETQYF
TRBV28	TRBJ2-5	CASRKRGQETQYF
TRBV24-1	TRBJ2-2	CATSDLQGDAGELFF
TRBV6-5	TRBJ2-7	CASSYEGTGIFYEQYF
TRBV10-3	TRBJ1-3	CAISLQGDSGNTIYF
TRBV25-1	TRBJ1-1	CASTKNTEAFF
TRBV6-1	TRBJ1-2	CASTVPRVNYGYTF
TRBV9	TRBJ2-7	CASSPTQTGFSYEQYF
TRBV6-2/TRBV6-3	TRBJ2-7	CASSYSVGQVGYEQYF
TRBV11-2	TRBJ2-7	CASSFGDGQYF
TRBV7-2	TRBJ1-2	CASSLAGDVDGYTF
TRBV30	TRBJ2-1	CAWSAASGYNEQFF
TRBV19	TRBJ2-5	CAITLAGAEQTQYF
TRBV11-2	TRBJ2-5	CASSLDSGEAETQYF
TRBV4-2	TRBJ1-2	CASSTGGTGKTNYGYTF